The rows below give T cell receptor beta chains drawn from one sample of a study of post-analysis software for immune sequencing data. Via MiXCR, TCRdb re-called the PCR reads, giving one row per CDR3 protein. In the table there are approximately 730,000 distinct CDR3 sequences, about half of which are singletons. The sequenced sample was blood. The source is a girl aged 10 to 17 with multiple sclerosis. The CDR3 runs from the conserved cysteine through the conserved F or W. A D gene is named only where the DNA matches it firmly. The size entry is marked missing in some rows and otherwise reads once, few, many or a size class.

clone_size j_call d_call v_call cdr3_nt cdr3_aa
few TRBJ2-3 TRBD2 TRBV20-1 TGCAGTGCTAGAGTGCTACTAGCGGGAGGCTATTTAGCAGATACGCAGTATTTT CSARVLLAGGYLADTQYF
few TRBJ2-7 TRBD2 TRBV3-1 TGTGCCAGCAGCCCGCCCTCTTGGGAGCGGGGGTCCTACGAGCAGTACTTC CASSPPSWERGSYEQYF
few TRBJ2-7 TRBD2 TRBV15 TGTGCCACCAGCAGAGATCGTAGCGGGAATCCTGTGTCCGAGCAGTACTTC CATSRDRSGNPVSEQYF
few TRBJ2-5 NA TRBV4-1 TGCGCCAGCAGCCAAGAATGGGGAGTGGGGGTCGGTGGGACCCAGTACTTC CASSQEWGVGVGGTQYF
few TRBJ2-7 TRBD2 TRBV7-8 TGTGCCAGCAGGACTAGCGACTCCTACGAGCAGTACTTC CASRTSDSYEQYF
NA TRBJ1-2 NA TRBV20-1 TGCAGTGCTACCACTAAGGGAGATCGAACCTATGGCTACACCTTC CSATTKGDRTYGYTF
NA TRBJ2-7 NA TRBV7-2 TGTGCCAGCAGCTTCGGACACCAAGCGTGGGAGCAGTACTTC CASSFGHQAWEQYF
few TRBJ2-7 TRBD2 TRBV29-1 TGCAGCGTTGAAAACGCGGGAGGTCCCCACGAGCAGTACTTC CSVENAGGPHEQYF
few TRBJ1-2 TRBD1 TRBV10-3 TGTGCCATCAGTCCGGGACAGGGCACAGGGGGCTACACCTTC CAISPGQGTGGYTF
NA TRBJ1-6 TRBD1 TRBV12-3/TRBV12-4 TGTGCCAGCAGTCGACAGGGAGGTCGGTCACCCCTCCACTTT CASSRQGGRSPLHF
NA TRBJ2-5 TRBD2 TRBV20-1 TGCAGTGGCCTTAAAGCGGGGACCGTCCAAGAGACCCAGTACTTC CSGLKAGTVQETQYF
NA TRBJ2-3 TRBD2 TRBV6-1 TGTGCCAGCAGTCAGGGGGAGCGGGAGGCTCTACCAGATACGCAGTATTTT CASSQGEREALPDTQYF
NA TRBJ2-7 NA TRBV14 TGTGCCAGCAGCCAAGGTAGTGACAGCGTGATTCAGTACTTC CASSQGSDSVIQYF
few TRBJ2-7 TRBD2 TRBV5-4 TGTGCCAGCAGCACCGGGACTACGACCTACGAGCAGTACTTC CASSTGTTTYEQYF
few TRBJ2-1 TRBD2 TRBV5-1 TGCGCCAGCGGAAAGGCGGGAGAGGGCAATGAGCAGTTCTTC CASGKAGEGNEQFF
NA TRBJ2-4 TRBD1 TRBV5-1 TGCGCCAGCAGAAACACTGGGACAGGGAAAAACATTCAGTACTTC CASRNTGTGKNIQYF
NA TRBJ2-1 TRBD2 TRBV20-1 TGCAGTGCTAAAACTAGCGGGTACTACAATGAGCAGTTCTTC CSAKTSGYYNEQFF
NA TRBJ2-3 NA TRBV10-3 TGTGCCATCAGTTTACAGCCGGAGAGCACAGATACGCAGTATTTT CAISLQPESTDTQYF
few TRBJ2-5 TRBD1 TRBV30 TGTGCCTGGAGTAGGGACAGGGGGATTGTGACCCAGTACTTC CAWSRDRGIVTQYF
once TRBJ1-2 NA TRBV7-9 TGTGCCAGCAGCTTAGAGGGAATTACGCGGGGCTACACCTTC CASSLEGITRGYTF
NA TRBJ2-4 NA TRBV7-9 TGTGCCAGCAGCCTTGGACAGACCTCACCTCTAGCCAAAAACATTCAGTACTTC CASSLGQTSPLAKNIQYF
few TRBJ2-7 NA TRBV12-3/TRBV12-4 TGTGCCAGCAGTTTGCAGCTCTACGAGCAGTACTTC CASSLQLYEQYF
NA TRBJ1-5 NA TRBV7-2 TGTGCCAGCAGCCTGAGAGTAGGAGACAATCAGCCCCAGCATTTT CASSLRVGDNQPQHF
few TRBJ2-7 NA TRBV20-1 TGCAGTGCTAGAGGTGTCGGGCTCTCCTACGAGCAGTACTTC CSARGVGLSYEQYF
NA TRBJ2-7 TRBD2 TRBV6-1 TGTGCCAGCCAGCGGGCGGGAGGGGACGAGCAGTACTTC CASQRAGGDEQYF
few TRBJ2-6 NA TRBV6-2/TRBV6-3 TGTGCCAGCGGGAGATCAGCTGGGGCCAACGTCCTGACTTTC CASGRSAGANVLTF
NA TRBJ2-5 NA TRBV7-6 TGTGCCAGCAGCTTAGAGGTAACAGGGCCACAGACCCAGTACTTC CASSLEVTGPQTQYF
NA TRBJ1-4 NA TRBV28 TGTGCCAGCAGTTACCCGACAGGAATTAATGAAAAACTGTTTTTT CASSYPTGINEKLFF
NA TRBJ2-3 NA TRBV7-9 TGTGCCAGCAGCTTAGAGCGGAACACAGATACGCAGTATTTT CASSLERNTDTQYF
few TRBJ1-2 TRBD1 TRBV5-5 TGTGCCAGCAGCTCCTTGGACAGGGGCTATGGCCACACCTTC CASSSLDRGYGHTF
once TRBJ1-5 TRBD1 TRBV4-2 TGTGCCAGCAGCCAGGAATCGACAGGGGGTCAGCCCCAGCATTTT CASSQESTGGQPQHF
NA TRBJ2-7 TRBD1 TRBV6-5 TGTGCCAGCAGTTACTCCGGGAACAGGGGCAGAGGCGAGCAGTACTTC CASSYSGNRGRGEQYF
NA TRBJ2-3 NA TRBV20-1 TGCAGTGCTAGCAGGGCGTCCACAGATACGCAGTATTTT CSASRASTDTQYF
NA TRBJ1-6 NA TRBV20-1 TGCAGTGCTAGAGATTACCGGACGGCGGAAACCCTCCACTTT CSARDYRTAETLHF
NA TRBJ2-7 NA TRBV7-2 TGTGCCAGCAGCTTCAGAACCTCCGAGCAGTACTTC CASSFRTSEQYF
few TRBJ1-2 NA TRBV20-1 TGCAGTGCCGCACAGGGTACCTATGGCTACACCTTC CSAAQGTYGYTF
few TRBJ2-1 TRBD2 TRBV20-1 TGCAGTGCTAGTAGAGCGGGAGTAGGTAGTGAGCAGTTCTTC CSASRAGVGSEQFF
NA TRBJ2-4 NA TRBV29-1 TGCAGCGTTGAAGTAGGGGGGATTATGGCCAAAAACATTCAGTACTTC CSVEVGGIMAKNIQYF
NA TRBJ1-6 NA TRBV5-1 TGCGCCAGCAGCCCAACAGGGCCCCTCCACTTT CASSPTGPLHF
NA TRBJ1-2 NA TRBV11-2 TGTGCCAGCAGCTTAGTCAAGGGGAAATCCTATGGCTACACCTTC CASSLVKGKSYGYTF
NA TRBJ2-7 TRBD2 TRBV3-1 TGTGCCAGCAGCCAAGGAGCGGGAGAAACCCACGAGCAGTACTTC CASSQGAGETHEQYF
NA TRBJ2-7 NA TRBV5-1 TGCGCCAGCTGGGGAGACTCCTACGAGCAGTACTTC CASWGDSYEQYF
NA TRBJ2-1 TRBD2 TRBV6-2/TRBV6-3 TGTGCCAGCAGTTACTCCCGTAGGACTAGCGAACCCTACAATGAGCAGTTCTTC CASSYSRRTSEPYNEQFF
NA TRBJ2-1 TRBD2 TRBV7-9 TGTGCCAGCAGCTTAGACGGTGGGTCTAGCGGGAATGAGCAGTTCTTC CASSLDGGSSGNEQFF
NA TRBJ2-7 NA TRBV4-3 TGCGCCAGCAGCCAAGTAAACGGACCCTCCTACGAGCAGTACTTC CASSQVNGPSYEQYF
NA TRBJ1-1 TRBD1 TRBV5-1 TGCGCCAGCAGCTTTAAGCAGGGGGTTGGGGACACTGAAGCTTTCTTT CASSFKQGVGDTEAFF
NA TRBJ2-4 NA TRBV20-1 TGCAGTGCCCGAGGGCAGTCCTTAGCCAAAAACATTCAGTACTTC CSARGQSLAKNIQYF
NA TRBJ2-1 TRBD2 TRBV5-6 TGTGCCAGCAGTCGTTGGGGGACTAGCGGTTACAATGAGCAGTTCTTC CASSRWGTSGYNEQFF
NA TRBJ1-5 TRBD1 TRBV2 TGTGCCAGCAAAACCGGGACAGGGGGCCTCTTTAGCAATCAGCCCCAGCATTTT CASKTGTGGLFSNQPQHF
NA TRBJ2-1 NA TRBV10-3 TGTGCCATCAGTGGGTCAGGAGGTACCAATGAGCAGTTCTTC CAISGSGGTNEQFF
few TRBJ2-3 NA TRBV24-1 TGTGCCACCAGTGACCCCGGGGGCCTCGCAGATACGCAGTATTTT CATSDPGGLADTQYF
once TRBJ2-7 TRBD2 TRBV5-1 TGCGCCAGCAGCCCTCGGTCTAGCGGGAGGACCGGGGAGCAGTACTTC CASSPRSSGRTGEQYF
NA TRBJ1-2 NA TRBV27 TGTGCCAGCAGTTTTATTGGGGAACCTAACTATGGCTACACCTTC CASSFIGEPNYGYTF
few TRBJ1-2 NA TRBV7-9 TGTGCCAGCCCCCCGGACGGGGGCGCGCCACGGTTTACCTATGGCTACACCTTC CASPPDGGAPRFTYGYTF
NA TRBJ1-2 NA TRBV6-1 TGTGCCAGCAGTGAAGGCGGGTCATTGGCCTCGGGCTATGGCTACACCTTC CASSEGGSLASGYGYTF
once TRBJ2-5 NA TRBV12-3/TRBV12-4 TGTGCCAGCAGTTCTCACGGAGAGACCCAGTACTTC CASSSHGETQYF
many TRBJ1-5 NA TRBV10-3 TGTGCCATCGGGACCTCCAATCAGCCCCAGCATTTT CAIGTSNQPQHF
NA TRBJ2-3 NA TRBV29-1 TGCAGCGTTGAAGATGGGACCACAGATACGCAGTATTTT CSVEDGTTDTQYF
few TRBJ2-7 TRBD2 TRBV5-1 TGCGCCAGCAGCCCCCCCACTAGCGGGCTTCTGGGGAGCGAGCAGTACTTC CASSPPTSGLLGSEQYF